The rows below give T cell receptor beta chains drawn from one sample of a study of control samples from healthy donors and cancer patients. Clones were read by immunoSEQ multiplex PCR, and TCRdb kept only the in-frame ones, dropping some. Counted here are about 160,000 clones, 70% to 90% occurring once; the ten biggest clones make up around 11%. Sequencing was performed on blood. The receptors come from a man in his thirties or forties in good health. CDR3s include the opening cysteine and the closing phenylalanine or tryptophan. D genes are given only for firm matches. A row's size may be missing; if present it is once, few, many or a size class.

16 . . TRBJ1-2 TRBV7-2 TGTGCCAGCAGCTTAGGGTCGTTGGTGCTCGGGTATGGCTACACCTTC CASSLGSLVLGYGYTF
16 . . TRBJ1-2 TRBV14 TGTGCCAGCAGCCAAGGTTACGGGCTGGGAGAATATGGCTACACCTTC CASSQGYGLGEYGYTF
19 few TRBD2 TRBJ2-2 TRBV7-8 TGTGCCAGCAGCTCAAGAGGCCTAGCGGGCCTCGCGAACACCGGGGAGCTGTTTTTT CASSSRGLAGLANTGELFF
19 . TRBD2 TRBJ2-2 TRBV4-1 TGCGCCAGCAGCCCCGTACTAGCGGGACTTCCCTTAGTTGCCGGGGAGCTGTTTTTT CASSPVLAGLPLVAGELFF
14 . TRBD2 TRBJ2-5 TRBV3-1/TRBV3-2 TGTGCCAGCAGCCGGGGGACTAGCGAGGAGACCCAGTACTTC CASSRGTSEETQYF
13 once . TRBJ2-7 TRBV6-2/TRBV6-3 TGTGCCAGCAGTTGGGCAGAAGGGCACGAGCAGTACTTC CASSWAEGHEQYF
14 . . TRBJ1-4 TRBV28 TGTGCCAGCAGTTTTGGCGGGACTAATGAAAAACTGTTTTTT CASSFGGTNEKLFF
16 . TRBD2 TRBJ2-1 TRBV5-1 TGCGCCAGCAGCTTGGATGTAGCGGGGGGTTACAATGAGCAGTTCTTC CASSLDVAGGYNEQFF
13 . TRBD1 TRBJ1-2 TRBV28 TGTGCCAGCAGGGGGACAGGGAAGGATGGCTACACCTTC CASRGTGKDGYTF
15 . . TRBJ1-5 TRBV18 TGTGCCAGCTCGGAGGGGCCCCTTGCCGGTCAGCCCCAGCATTTT CASSEGPLAGQPQHF
16 . TRBD1 TRBJ1-3 TRBV4-1 TGCGCCAGCAGCCAAGATCCCCGGGACAGAGGAAACACCATATATTTT CASSQDPRDRGNTIYF
13 once . TRBJ2-3 TRBV5-8 TGTGCCAGCCGGGACGTCAGCACAGATACGCAGTATTTT CASRDVSTDTQYF
14 . . TRBJ2-7 TRBV6-2/TRBV6-3 TGTGCCAGCAGTTACTCGGTCCACGGGGGCGAGCAGTACTTC CASSYSVHGGEQYF
15 . TRBD1 TRBJ1-4 TRBV5-1 TGCGCCAGCAGGACAGGGGCCTCCCCCAATGAAAAACTGTTTTTT CASRTGASPNEKLFF
13 . . TRBJ2-3 TRBV7-9 TGTGCCAGCAGGCTAGTTAGCACAGATACGCAGTATTTT CASRLVSTDTQYF
14 . TRBD1 TRBJ1-2 TRBV5-1 TGCGCCAGCGCCCCGGGACAGACCCCGGGAGGCTACACCTTC CASAPGQTPGGYTF